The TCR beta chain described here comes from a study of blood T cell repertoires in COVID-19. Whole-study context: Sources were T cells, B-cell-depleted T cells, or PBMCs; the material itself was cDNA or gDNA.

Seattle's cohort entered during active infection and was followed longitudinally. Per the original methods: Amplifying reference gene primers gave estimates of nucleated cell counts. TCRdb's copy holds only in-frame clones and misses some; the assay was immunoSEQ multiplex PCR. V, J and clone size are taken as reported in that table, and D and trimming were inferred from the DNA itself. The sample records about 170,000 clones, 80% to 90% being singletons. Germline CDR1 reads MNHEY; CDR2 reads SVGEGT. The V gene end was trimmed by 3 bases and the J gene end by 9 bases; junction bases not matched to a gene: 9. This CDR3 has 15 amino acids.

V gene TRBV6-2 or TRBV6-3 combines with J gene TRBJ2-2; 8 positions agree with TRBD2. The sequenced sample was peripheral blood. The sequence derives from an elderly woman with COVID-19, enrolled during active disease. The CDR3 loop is CASSYAPAGAWELFF. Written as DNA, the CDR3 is TGTGCCAGCAGTTATGCGCCAGCGGGGGCTTGGGAGCTGTTTTTT.